The source of this T cell receptor (beta chain) is a study of T cells after yellow fever vaccination. Study-level information: SMART-Seq v4 Ultra Low Input prepared the low-cell-number fractions. Study-level results: Most primary-vaccination clones reappeared after the booster (about 97% CD4, around 88% CD8). A weaker secondary response peaked on day 5, the primary on day 15.

UMIs and a universal primer site were added when TCR cDNA was made by 5'RACE template switching. MiXCR, run by TCRdb on the 5' RACE reads, gives a single entry per CDR3 protein. In the table there are around 610,000 distinct CDR3 sequences, roughly 13% of which are singletons. Note on this clonotype: The antigen is not known.

V lost 5 bases, J lost 5 bases, and 10 bases stayed unmatched. The CDR3 runs to 15 residues. The chain carries TRBV12-3 or TRBV12-4 and TRBJ2-5, with 8 positions matching TRBD2. This receptor was taken from a man aged 30 to 39 who received the YFV17D yellow fever vaccine. The source material was PBMCs, sampled on the day of the yellow fever booster vaccination. The CDR3 loop reads CASSPYTGRGETQYF. CDR3 in DNA: TGTGCCAGCAGTCCCTACACCGGGAGGGGGGAGACCCAGTACTTC.